Below, 32 T cell receptor beta chains from the same sample are listed, as sequenced in a study of T cell repertoires in cytomegalovirus infection. MiXCR, applied by TCRdb to the reads, yields one record per CDR3 protein. In the table there are some 940,000 distinct CDR3 sequences, about a third of which are singletons. Their target antigens are unknown. This sample comprised cultured CD8+ T cells from PBMCs, obtained from culture after CMV antigen stimulation. The receptors originated from a human donor in good health (CMV status not recorded). Some clones in this sample may be carry-over from other donors' samples.

The chain is built from TRBV12-5 and TRBJ2-7; possible D gene TRBD1, 6 bases. Trimming removed 6 bases at V and 4 bases at J, with 25 bases between. Germline V gives CDR1 LGHNT, CDR2 FRNRAP. The CDR3 spans 17 residues. The chain's CDR3 is CASGFTLGDKTFYEQYF. The CDR3 DNA sequence: TGTGCTAGTGGCTTCACCCTAGGGGACAAGACCTTTTACGAGCAGTACTTC. The whole variable domain, filled in from reference TRBV12-5 and TRBJ2-7, reads DARVTQTPRHKVTEMGQEVTMRCQPILGHNTVFWYRQTMMQGLELLAYFRNRAPLDDSGMPKDRFSAEMPDATLATLKIQPSEPRDSAVYFCASGFTLGDKTFYEQYFGPGTRLTVT.

This clonotype occurred once. This chain links TRBV27 with TRBJ2-1, with D uncertain. CDR1 and CDR2 (germline): MNHEY, SMNVEV (reference sequence). This CDR3 has 15 amino acids. Trimming stripped 5 bases from V and 4 bases from J, with 15 bases between. The CDR3 bases are TGTGCCAGCAGTGCCTCCCGACCCGATTACAATGAGCAGTTCTTC. Protein product: CASSASRPDYNEQFF.

This clonotype turned up a few times. The V and J genes are TRBV7-3 and TRBJ2-3; 9 positions agree with TRBD1. CDR1 SGHTA and CDR2 FQGTGA come from the germline V gene. The CDR3 length is 15 residues. V trimming: 4 bases; J trimming: 4 bases; junction bases outside the gene matches: 6. CDR3 bases: TGTGCCAGCAGCTCGACAGGGGGAGAGGCAGATACGCAGTATTTT. It is translated as CASSSTGGEADTQYF.

This clonotype was found a few times. The chain joins TRBV4-3 to TRBJ2-1; D is ambiguous. CDR3 length equals 16 residues. CDR1 is LGHNA, CDR2 YSLEER, per germline. Trimming cost V 5 bases and J 0 bases, with 14 bases left between them. DNA of the CDR3: TGCGCCAGCAGCTCCAACATCCGGAGCTCCTACAATGAGCAGTTCTTC. Encoded protein: CASSSNIRSSYNEQFF.

This chain links TRBV4-1 with TRBJ1-1; unclear D gene. This CDR3 has 16 amino acids. Per the germline V gene, CDR1 is MGHRA and CDR2 is YSYEKL. V was cut by 0 bases and J by 7 bases, with 18 bases left in between. The CDR3 region is CASSQDLLEVISEAFF. DNA of the CDR3: TGCGCCAGCAGCCAAGATTTGTTAGAAGTTATTAGTGAAGCTTTCTTT.

This clonotype was observed a few times. The gene calls are TRBV19 and TRBJ1-3; D gene ambiguous. The CDR3 is made up of 13 amino acids. Looked up from germline, CDR1 is LNHDA and CDR2 is SQIVND (reference sequence). Trimming removed 5 bases from V and 2 bases from J, with 7 bases in between. The CDR3 DNA reads TGTGCCAGTAGTCCTAACACTGGAAACACCATATATTTT. Residues: CASSPNTGNTIYF.

This clonotype was picked up many times. The chain employs TRBV7-2 and TRBJ1-5; D is unclear. The germline V gene has CDR1 SGHTA and CDR2 FQGNSA. V was trimmed by 4 bases and J by 0 bases, leaving 10 bases between them. The length of the CDR3 is 15 residues. CDR3 DNA: TGTGCCAGCAGCTCCGATTGGGGTAGCAATCAGCCCCAGCATTTT. Translated: CASSSDWGSNQPQHF.

This clonotype was found a few times. The chain recombines TRBV5-6 with TRBJ1-1; TRBD1 agrees at 9 bases. CDR3 size: 16 residues. V lost 2 bases to trimming and J lost 4 bases; unmatched junction nucleotides: 9. CDR1 SGHDT and CDR2 YYEEEE come from the germline V gene. The CDR3 DNA reads as TGTGCCAGCAGCTTACAGGGGGCCGGTATCGGCACTGAAGCTTTCTTT. It yields the protein CASSLQGAGIGTEAFF.

This clonotype was observed a handful of times. This sequence joins TRBV12-3 or TRBV12-4 and TRBJ2-1, with D perhaps given as TRBD1 or TRBD2 (6 bases each). The CDR3 extends over 17 amino acids. Trimming shortened V by 7 bases and J by 7 bases, and 26 bases separated the two germline ends. CDR3 coding DNA: TGTGCCAGCACCTCGACGGGGGCGGGACGGAGTAGGAATGAGCAGTTCTTC. Protein sequence: CASTSTGAGRSRNEQFF.

This clonotype was detected many times. The chain carries TRBV9 and TRBJ1-2; 9 nucleotides line up with TRBD1. This CDR3 has 14 residues. Unmatched junction bases numbered 2, after V lost 3 bases and J lost 2 bases. Germline values: CDR1 SGDLS, CDR2 YYNGEE. CDR3 in amino acids: CASSAGQGNYGYTF. DNA of the CDR3: TGTGCCAGCAGCGCGGGACAGGGAAACTATGGCTACACCTTC.

This clonotype appeared many times. The chain recombines TRBV6-2 or TRBV6-3 with TRBJ2-3; D is unresolved. The CDR3 is 18 amino acids. The ends were cut back, 8 bases at V and 1 base at J, with 25 bases in the middle. Germline loops: CDR1 MNHEY, CDR2 SVGEGT. CDR3: CASFSRSQSRGGTDTQYF. DNA of the CDR3: TGTGCCAGCTTTAGCAGGAGCCAGAGTAGAGGTGGCACAGATACGCAGTATTTT.

A remark on this clonotype: One junction end does not reproduce the germline sequence, and a read error may be involved. The V call is TRBV7-6, the J call TRBJ1-1; D possibly corresponds to TRBD1 (5 bases). The CDR3 sequence is 14 residues long. Per the germline V gene, CDR1 is SGHVS and CDR2 is FNYEAQ. As DNA, the CDR3 is TGTACCAGCAGCTTCGGTAGGGGGAACACTGAAGCTTTCTTT. Amino acid sequence: CTSSFGRGNTEAFF.

This clonotype showed up many times. The chain uses TRBV5-1 and TRBJ1-4; no firm D call. Germline V gives CDR1 SGHRS, CDR2 YFSETQ. The CDR3 is 12 residues long. Trimming removed 6 bases from V and 7 bases from J, with 10 bases in between. In nucleotides, the CDR3 is TGCGCCAGCAACGACCCGGGTGAAAAACTGTTTTTT. This codes for CASNDPGEKLFF.

Here the CDR3 DNA reads TGTGCCAGCAGTTTCAGCTACACTGAAGCTTTCTTT. Amino acids: CASSFSYTEAFF. The chain employs TRBV12-3 or TRBV12-4 and TRBJ1-1; no firm D call. This CDR3 has 12 amino acids. V was cut by 3 bases and J by 3 bases, with 5 bases left in between.

In this sample, this clonotype turned up a few times. The chain employs TRBV5-5 and TRBJ2-5; TRBD2 matches at 12 bases. This CDR3 region has 15 residues. The trim removed 4 bases at V and 5 bases at J, leaving 6 bases unmatched. Germline CDR1 SGHKS, CDR2 YYEKEE (reference sequence). The DNA for the CDR3 is TGTGCCAGCAGCCCTAGCGGGGGGGCCTCGGAGACCCAGTACTTC. Protein: CASSPSGGASETQYF.

Remarks on this clonotype: An end of the junction differs from the germline gene, which may be a read error. V gene TRBV3-1 combines with J gene TRBJ2-1; D ambiguous. This CDR3 spans 14 amino acids. From germline, CDR1 is LGHDT and CDR2 YNNKEL (reference sequence). The CDR3 DNA reads as TGTGTCAGCAGCCAAGATGAATCCGGCAATGAGCAGTTCTTC. Its translation is CVSSQDESGNEQFF.

This clonotype has a handful of counts. This chain connects TRBV12-5 to TRBJ1-2, with 8 positions matching TRBD1. The CDR3 extends over 15 amino acids. CDR1 is LGHNT and CDR2 is FRNRAP in the germline V gene. V was pared by 1 base and J by 4 bases, with 5 bases of the junction left unmatched. The CDR3 bases are TGTGCTAGTGGTTTGGAGACAGGGGTCCTCTATGGCTACACCTTC. Translation: CASGLETGVLYGYTF.

This clonotype was detected many times. The V and J genes are TRBV7-8 and TRBJ2-3, with D tentatively TRBD1 (6 bases). The CDR3 covers 15 residues. Germline CDR1 is SGHVS and CDR2 is FQNEAQ. Trimming removed 3 bases from V and 0 bases from J, with 10 bases in between. In DNA, the CDR3 is TGTGCCAGCAGCTTGCTAGGGGGTAGCACAGATACGCAGTATTTT. The encoded protein is CASSLLGGSTDTQYF.

The V gene is TRBV5-3, the J gene TRBJ1-1; D is unresolved. TRBV5-3 is placed among ORFs of uncertain function. V gave up 8 bases and J gave up 3 bases, with 17 bases separating them. There are 14 residues in the CDR3. This chain's CDR3 is CASSRGSIDTEAFF. CDR3 coding DNA: TGTGCCAGCAGCCGAGGTAGCATCGACACTGAAGCTTTCTTT.

This rearrangement joins TRBV20-1 to TRBJ2-1; no definite D call. The CDR3 extends over 16 amino acids. CDR1 and CDR2 from the germline V gene are DFQATT and SNEGSKA (reference sequence). V shed 0 bases and J shed 0 bases, with 12 bases lying between them. The chain's CDR3 is CSARERQASSYNEQFF. CDR3 DNA sequence: TGCAGTGCTAGAGAGAGGCAGGCGAGCTCCTACAATGAGCAGTTCTTC.

The gene calls are TRBV29-1 and TRBJ1-3, with no clear D. Germline CDR1 SQVTM, CDR2 ANQGSEA. Trimming took off 6 bases at V and 0 bases at J, with 6 bases between the two ends. The length of the CDR3 is 12 residues. The CDR3 is CSVHNSGNTIYF. In DNA form, the CDR3 reads TGCAGCGTCCACAACTCTGGAAACACCATATATTTT.

There are many counts of this clonotype. V gene TRBV7-8 combines with J gene TRBJ2-1; D uncertain. Germline CDR1 reads SGHVS; CDR2 reads FQNEAQ. The CDR3 extends over 15 amino acids. With 5 bases removed from V and 10 bases from J, the gap between germline ends came to 21 bases. Here the CDR3 DNA reads TGTGCCAGCAGCGTCTGGCCCGACGGGTATGTGGAGCAGTTCTTC. Residues: CASSVWPDGYVEQFF.

This clonotype was observed a handful of times. The rearrangement uses TRBV7-2 and TRBJ1-6; D call uncertain. The ends were cut back, 5 bases at V and 17 bases at J, with 31 bases in the middle. Germline-derived CDR1 and CDR2 are SGHTA and FQGNSA. The CDR3 has 17 residues. CDR3: CASSPLRDASRGNAFHF. The CDR3 DNA is TGTGCCAGCAGCCCACTGCGAGACGCGAGCAGAGGAAACGCCTTCCACTTT.

About this clonotype: A read error may explain this, as a much larger clone is one base away. V and J are TRBV7-3 and TRBJ1-1; 10 nucleotides align to TRBD1. The CDR3 has 16 residues. Germline loops: CDR1 SGHTA, CDR2 FQGTGA. The CDR3 protein is CVSSLSGQGIYTEAFF. The CDR3 DNA follows: TGTGTCAGCAGCTTATCGGGACAGGGGATATACACTGAAGCTTTCTTT.

The chain uses TRBV6-2 or TRBV6-3 and TRBJ1-6; D remains unclear. CDR3 length equals 15 residues. V lost 6 bases and J 6 bases, leaving 15 bases between the germline ends. CDR1 MNHEY and CDR2 SVGEGT come from the germline V gene. The CDR3 DNA reads TGTGCCAGCAGAGCCGGGCCGACCGCTAATTCACCCCTCCACTTT. Protein product: CASRAGPTANSPLHF.

The rearrangement links TRBV10-3 to TRBJ2-1; 7 bases line up with TRBD2. CDR3 length equals 18 residues. The ends lost 2 bases at V and 0 bases at J; junction bases unmatched: 10. The germline V gene has CDR1 ENHRY and CDR2 SYGVKD. CDR3 amino acids: CAISELGNSGGSYNEQFF. CDR3 DNA sequence: TGTGCCATCAGTGAGCTGGGGAATTCGGGAGGCTCCTACAATGAGCAGTTCTTC.

This clonotype was observed many times. The chain employs TRBV5-4 and TRBJ2-1, with 8 bases that match TRBD2. Losses at the gene ends were 0 bases for V and 7 bases for J; bases not matched to a gene: 6. The CDR3 is 15 amino acids. CDR1 SGHNT and CDR2 YYREEE come from the germline V gene (reference sequence). The CDR3 sequence is CASSLGRGGTNEQFF. The CDR3 DNA reads TGTGCCAGCAGCTTGGGACGGGGGGGCACTAATGAGCAGTTCTTC.

The V call is TRBV6-6, the J call TRBJ2-1; 9 bases align to TRBD2. The trim removed 2 bases at V and 8 bases at J, leaving 10 bases unmatched. CDR3 length: 16 amino acids. CDR1 is MNHNY and CDR2 is SVGAGI in the germline V gene (reference sequence). The CDR3 coding sequence is TGTGCCAGCAGTTACGTCTCCCCGGCGGGGGGGGATGAGCAGTTCTTC. Translating gives CASSYVSPAGGDEQFF.

V and J are TRBV6-1 and TRBJ2-1, with 8 bases matching TRBD2. Germline V gene lookup returns CDR1 MNHNS and CDR2 SASEGT. This CDR3 is built from 13 residues. The junction had 4 bases not matched to a gene; V was cut back by 4 bases and J by 8 bases. Written as DNA, the CDR3 is TGTGCCAGCAGTGCGGGGGGGAGGGATGAGCAGTTCTTC. Its protein product is CASSAGGRDEQFF.

The sample holds many counts of this clonotype. The J gene is TRBJ2-1, the V gene TRBV27; 11 nucleotides line up with TRBD1. Germline V lookup: CDR1 MNHEY, CDR2 SMNVEV (reference sequence). The trim removed 4 bases at V and 3 bases at J, leaving 5 bases unmatched. This CDR3 is 16 amino acids long. CDR3 bases: TGTGCCAGCAGTTCCACGGACAGGGGGCTCTACAATGAGCAGTTCTTC. Its translation: CASSSTDRGLYNEQFF.

This clonotype turned up a few times. The rearrangement uses TRBV12-5 and TRBJ1-1, with 10 nucleotides matching TRBD1. CDR3 length equals 19 residues. Germline V gene sequence: CDR1 LGHNT, CDR2 FRNRAP. V lost 0 bases, J lost 1 base, and 11 bases stayed unmatched. CDR3 bases: TGTGCTAGTGGTTTGGTAGGACAGGGGGTTTTCTTGCCGAACACTGAAGCTTTCTTT. Its translation is CASGLVGQGVFLPNTEAFF.

The chain employs TRBV29-1 and TRBJ2-7, with 8 bases that match TRBD1. With 1 base clipped from V and 2 bases from J, the junction kept 7 bases outside the gene matches. Germline assignment: CDR1 SQVTM and CDR2 ANQGSEA. This CDR3 contains 15 residues. The CDR3 bases are TGCAGCGTTGAAGTCTCCGGACAGGGCGCCTACGAGCAGTACTTC. Translated: CSVEVSGQGAYEQYF.